This TCR beta chain was captured by sequencing in a study of OX40 agonist ivuxolimab in advanced cancers. Study summary: The dose-escalation cohort had hepatocellular carcinoma, melanoma, renal cell or head and neck cancer. From about 23 to 85 years was the age range, with a mean of around 60 years, and over 80% were male.

The CDR3 has 16 amino acids. Germline V lookup: CDR1 SGHDT, CDR2 YYEEEE. V lost 1 base and J lost 1, with 11 bases in between. Findings of the study overall: Partial responders receiving 0.1-3.0 mg/kg showed among the lowest clonal expansion. It was not determined which antigens were specifically recognized by the peripheral T cells that had undergone clonal expansion.

Comment on this clone: Antigen: not known.

The protocol was immunoSEQ multiplex PCR, while the TCRdb copy is restricted to in-frame clones and leaves out a portion. The table shows around 56,000 clones, with around 89% occurring only once. The V and J genes are TRBV5-6 and TRBJ2-2; D is perhaps TRBD1 or TRBD2 (6 bases each). Sequences were derived from CD4+ or CD8+ T cells sorted from blood, sampled in a trial of the OX40 agonist ivuxolimab. This TCR was sampled from an adult with an advanced solid tumor such as melanoma, head and neck, liver or kidney cancer. The CDR3 nucleotides are TGTGCCAGCAGCTTGAATAGGGGGGTGAACACCGGGGAGCTGTTTTTT. This gives the protein CASSLNRGVNTGELFF. The complete variable domain, with remaining parts taken from reference TRBV5-6 and TRBJ2-2, reads DAGVTQSPTHLIKTRGQQVTLRCSPKSGHDTVSWYQQALGQGPQFIFQYYEEEERQRGNFPDRFSGHQFPNYSSELNVNALLLGDSALYLCASSLNRGVNTGELFFGEGSRLTVL.